This entry is about one T cell receptor beta chain. Its antigen is undetermined. A much more abundant neighbour one base away suggests this may be a read error. Synthesis of TCR beta cDNA was carried out from about 540 ng total RNA with a constant-region primer. Modified slightly, ARM-PCR produced TCR beta libraries over three nested multiplex PCR rounds. Running 10 cycles apiece, the first two PCR rounds relied on TRBV1-TRBV30 forward primers together with a C-beta reverse primer. TCRdb re-derived calls from the multiplex PCR reads in MiXCR, one entry per CDR3 protein. The sample has just under 95,000 distinct CDR3 sequences, approximately 72% seen once. Unsorted bulk tissue, about 18-31 mg of it, served as the source for co-extraction of RNA and DNA. This record comes from a study of tumor-infiltrating lymphocytes in primary liver carcinoma. Looking at the study overall: Sample yields, roughly 3.5 to 8 million productive TCRbeta reads, were similar across the tissue types.

Study-wide results and caveats: Blood trailed tumors significantly in top-250-clone fraction (p = 0.039). The overlap of tumor-adjacent and tumor-blood pairs was smaller than that of tumor region pairs.

The germline V gene encodes CDR1 MDHEN and CDR2 SYDVKM. The CDR3 runs to 16 residues. The ends were cut back, 7 bases at V and 0 bases at J, with 13 bases in the middle. Sequencing input: tumor-adjacent normal liver tissue. J is TRBJ2-6 and V is TRBV28; perhaps TRBD1 as D (5 bases). The origin of this receptor is a man aged 40-55 years with primary liver carcinoma and hepatitis B virus infection. The CDR3 nucleotides read TGTGCCAGCACCCACCAGGGTTTCTCTGGGGCCAACGTCCTGACTTTC. It encodes CASTHQGFSGANVLTF.